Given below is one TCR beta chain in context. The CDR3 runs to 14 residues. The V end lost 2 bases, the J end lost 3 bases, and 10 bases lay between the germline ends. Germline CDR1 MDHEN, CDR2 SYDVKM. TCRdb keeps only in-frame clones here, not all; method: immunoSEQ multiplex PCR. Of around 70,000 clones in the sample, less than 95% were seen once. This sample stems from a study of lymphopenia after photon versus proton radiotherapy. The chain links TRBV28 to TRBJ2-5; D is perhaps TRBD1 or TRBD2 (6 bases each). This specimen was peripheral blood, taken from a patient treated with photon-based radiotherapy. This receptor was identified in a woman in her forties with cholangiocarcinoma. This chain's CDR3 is CASSLRGVEETQYF. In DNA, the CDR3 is TGTGCCAGCAGTTTAAGGGGGGTTGAAGAGACCCAGTACTTC.